The 22 T cell receptor beta chains below were found in one sample sequenced in a study of cytomegalovirus exposure and HLA in healthy donors. The PCR made use of 60 Vbeta and 13 Jbeta primers. The protocol was immunoSEQ multiplex PCR, while the TCRdb copy is restricted to in-frame clones and leaves out a portion. The sample yields over 100,000 clones, nearly 80% seen once. The sequencing sample was made of PBMCs. Every receptor here comes from a woman aged 30 to 39 in good health and CMV-seropositive.

V is TRBV5-1 and J is TRBJ2-5, with no clear D. The length of the CDR3 is 11 residues. Trimming took 3 bases from V and 5 from J, leaving 5 bases between them. The germline V gene has CDR1 SGHRS and CDR2 YFSETQ. This CDR3 reads CASSSGETQYF. The CDR3 DNA reads as TGCGCCAGCAGCTCCGGGGAGACCCAGTACTTC.

This chain links TRBV5-3 with TRBJ2-1, with D unresolved. TRBV5-3 carries the ORF label, with uncertain function. CDR3 size: 13 residues. V lost 0 bases and J lost 4, with 5 bases in between. Here the CDR3 reads CARSLDSYNEQFF. CDR3 DNA sequence: TGTGCCAGAAGCTTGGACAGTTACAATGAGCAGTTCTTC.

The chain couples TRBV19 to TRBJ2-3, with a tentative D call TRBD2 (5 bases). The CDR3 totals 11 residues. V shed 7 bases and J shed 9 bases, with 11 bases lying between them. The germline gives CDR1 LNHDA, CDR2 SQIVND (reference sequence). The CDR3 reads CASTNGGTQYF. CDR3 nucleotide sequence: TGTGCCAGTACCAACGGAGGCACGCAGTATTTT. Filled out from reference TRBV19 and TRBJ2-3, the complete variable domain reads DGGITQSPKYLFRKEGQNVTLSCEQNLNHDAMYWYRQDPGQGLRLIYYSQIVNDFQKGDIAEGYSVSREKKESFPLTVTSAQKNPTAFYLCASTNGGTQYFGPGTRLTVL.

The chain has TRBV5-4 and TRBJ2-1; 9 nucleotides match TRBD2. This CDR3 has 14 residues. V lost 2 bases, J lost 9 bases, and 6 bases stayed unmatched. Germline assignment: CDR1 SGHNT and CDR2 YYREEE (reference sequence). Written as DNA, the CDR3 is TGTGCCAGCAGCTTCATAGTAGCGGGGGCTGAGCAGTTCTTC. Translated, it gives CASSFIVAGAEQFF.

The V gene is TRBV23-1, the J gene TRBJ2-1, with no clear D. TRBV23-1 carries the ORF label, with uncertain function. V was shortened by 0 bases and J by 3 bases, with 12 bases between the two germline ends. This CDR3 is built from 16 residues. In DNA form, the CDR3 reads TGCGCCAGCAGTCAATCGACGGCGGAATACTACAATGAGCAGTTCTTC. Amino acid sequence: CASSQSTAEYYNEQFF.

The genes are TRBV4-3 and TRBJ1-2; a possible D gene is TRBD1 (5 bases). Trimming cost V 0 bases and J 5 bases, with 16 bases left between them. This CDR3 comprises 16 residues. CDR1 is LGHNA and CDR2 is YSLEER in the germline V gene. DNA for the CDR3: TGCGCCAGCAGCCAAGATTTATCCAGGGCGCTTTATGGCTACACCTTC. This codes for CASSQDLSRALYGYTF.

The CDR3 spells CASSLVGQVGTEAFF. The CDR3 DNA sequence: TGTGCCAGCAGTTTAGTGGGTCAGGTGGGCACTGAAGCTTTCTTT. The gene calls are TRBV28 and TRBJ1-1; D is uncertain. This CDR3 region has 15 residues. CDR1 and CDR2 from the germline V gene are MDHEN and SYDVKM. V shed 2 bases and J shed 4 bases, with 14 bases lying between them.

The V gene is TRBV5-6, the J gene TRBJ1-1; the D gene is possibly TRBD1 (5 bases). The CDR3 runs 12 residues. V lost 1 base and J lost 10, with 11 bases in between. Germline CDR1 reads SGHDT; CDR2 reads YYEEEE. The CDR3: CASSLLGGVAFF. The CDR3 nucleotides read TGTGCCAGCAGCTTGCTTGGAGGGGTAGCTTTCTTT.

This clone came up once. This chain joins TRBV4-2 and TRBJ2-3; TRBD1 aligns across 7 bases. The V gene's germline CDR1 is LGHNA and CDR2 YNFKEQ. V dropped 4 bases and J dropped 0; count of bases not matched to a gene: 7. This CDR3 comprises 16 residues. CDR3 in DNA: TGTGCCAGCAGCCGGAACGGACAGGCCAGCACAGATACGCAGTATTTT. Amino acids: CASSRNGQASTDTQYF.

The chain is built from TRBV7-2 and TRBJ1-6; tentative D call: TRBD1 (6 bases). The CDR3 is 14 residues long. V was clipped by 1 base and J by 7 bases, with 8 bases between them. Germline V CDR1 and CDR2: SGHTA, FQGNSA. Written as DNA, the CDR3 is TGTGCCAGCAGCTTAGAGACAGGCAATTCACCCCTCCACTTT. This sequence encodes CASSLETGNSPLHF.

The gene calls are TRBV7-9 and TRBJ1-1, with D maybe TRBD1 (5 bases). The germline gives CDR1 SEHNR, CDR2 FQNEAQ (reference sequence). The CDR3 runs 14 residues. The V end was cut by 0 bases, the J end by 6 bases, with 11 bases between. CDR3 region: CASSLAGGLAEAFF. In DNA, the CDR3 is TGTGCCAGCAGCTTAGCGGGGGGTTTGGCTGAAGCTTTCTTT.

The chain links TRBV7-2 to TRBJ2-2; 13 positions match TRBD2. The CDR3 runs to 16 residues. Germline V gene lookup returns CDR1 SGHTA and CDR2 FQGNSA. V was clipped by 0 bases and J by 6 bases; unmatched bases: 1. This CDR3 reads CASSLAGTSGAGELFF. The DNA for the CDR3 is TGTGCCAGCAGCTTAGCCGGGACTAGCGGGGCCGGGGAGCTGTTTTTT.

This clone has only a few counts. The chain's CDR3 is CSVGRGSNEKLFF. CDR3 nucleotides: TGCAGCGTTGGCAGGGGATCTAATGAAAAACTGTTTTTT. This rearrangement joins TRBV29-1 to TRBJ1-4; D is possibly TRBD1 (6 bases). The length of the CDR3 is 13 residues. Trimming took 4 bases from V and 3 from J, leaving 9 bases between them. CDR1 and CDR2 (germline): SQVTM, ANQGSEA.

The chain carries TRBV2 and TRBJ2-5; D not certain. The CDR3 runs to 17 residues. Trimming shortened V by 0 bases and J by 1 base, and 15 bases separated the two germline ends. Germline CDR1 SNHLY, CDR2 FYNNEI. CDR3 nucleotide sequence: TGTGCCAGCAGTGAAGCAATGTGGCGGCAAATCCAAGAGACCCAGTACTTC. Protein sequence: CASSEAMWRQIQETQYF.

This chain connects TRBV4-1 to TRBJ2-7; D unresolved. This CDR3 contains 13 residues. V was clipped by 3 bases and J by 5 bases, with 11 bases between them. The germline CDR1 and CDR2 sequences are MGHRA and YSYEKL. The CDR3 bases are TGCGCCAGCAGCCAGAGCAGAGGCGACGAGCAGTACTTC. Protein product: CASSQSRGDEQYF.

The gene calls are TRBV4-1 and TRBJ1-1; D ambiguous. Germline values: CDR1 MGHRA, CDR2 YSYEKL. CDR3 length: 15 residues. Trimming pared 1 base from V and 7 bases from J, leaving 16 bases between. The CDR3 coding sequence is TGCGCCAGCAGCCAAGGCCCCAGTAGCATCGGTGAAGCTTTCTTT. Translation: CASSQGPSSIGEAFF.

This clone was found a few times. This chain joins TRBV28 and TRBJ2-5, with D perhaps TRBD2 (5 bases). CDR3 size: 13 residues. CDR1 is MDHEN and CDR2 is SYDVKM in the germline V gene. V was pared by 7 bases and J by 5 bases, with 14 bases between. CDR3 DNA sequence: TGTGCCAGCACACCCCAGTGGAGGGAGACCCAGTACTTC. It codes for CASTPQWRETQYF.

The chain employs TRBV10-3 and TRBJ2-7; TRBD1 agrees at 7 bases. The ends lost 3 bases at V and 7 bases at J; junction bases unmatched: 9. CDR3 size: 14 residues. Germline CDR1 reads ENHRY; CDR2 reads SYGVKD. CDR3 amino acids: CAISEGRGSEEQYF. The DNA of the CDR3 is TGTGCCATCAGTGAAGGCAGGGGGTCTGAAGAGCAGTACTTC.

The rearrangement uses TRBV19 and TRBJ1-4; D call uncertain. V lost 5 bases to trimming and J lost 1 base, with 14 bases between them. The CDR3 consists of 16 residues. Germline loops: CDR1 LNHDA, CDR2 SQIVND (reference sequence). Here the CDR3 reads CASSSGRFETNEKLFF. As DNA, the CDR3 is TGTGCCAGTAGTTCGGGGAGGTTCGAAACTAATGAAAAACTGTTTTTT.

Turning to this clone: Other DNA sequences in this sample translate to the same CDR3. The gene calls are TRBV19 and TRBJ1-2, with 7 bases aligning to TRBD1. V shed 5 bases and J 4 bases; nucleotides not matched to a gene: 4. Germline CDR1 and CDR2: LNHDA and SQIVND (reference sequence). CDR3 size: 13 residues. The CDR3 is CASSPGTVYGYTF. The CDR3 bases are TGTGCCAGTAGTCCAGGGACAGTCTATGGCTACACCTTC.

This clone was seen a few times. The chain uses TRBV5-1 and TRBJ1-2; the D gene is possibly TRBD1 (5 bases). The V gene's germline CDR1 is SGHRS and CDR2 YFSETQ. The germline V and J ends were trimmed by 4 bases and 4 bases, with 11 bases remaining between them. The CDR3 sequence is 13 residues long. CDR3: CASSRDSVYGYTF. The DNA of the CDR3 is TGCGCCAGCAGCCGAGACAGCGTCTATGGCTACACCTTC.

The rearrangement links TRBV5-1 to TRBJ1-4; 7 bases are a match to TRBD1. The CDR3 contains 14 residues. Trimming cost V 4 bases and J 8 bases; bases outside gene matches: 8. The germline CDR1 and CDR2 sequences are SGHRS and YFSETQ. This chain's CDR3 is CASSPDQGEEKLFF. The DNA of the CDR3 is TGCGCCAGCAGCCCCGACCAGGGGGAAGAAAAACTGTTTTTT. Filled out from reference TRBV5-1 and TRBJ1-4, the complete variable domain reads KAGVTQTPRYLIKTRGQQVTLSCSPISGHRSVSWYQQTPGQGLQFLFEYFSETQRNKGNFPGRFSGRQFSNSRSEMNVSTLELGDSALYLCASSPDQGEEKLFFGSGTQLSVL.